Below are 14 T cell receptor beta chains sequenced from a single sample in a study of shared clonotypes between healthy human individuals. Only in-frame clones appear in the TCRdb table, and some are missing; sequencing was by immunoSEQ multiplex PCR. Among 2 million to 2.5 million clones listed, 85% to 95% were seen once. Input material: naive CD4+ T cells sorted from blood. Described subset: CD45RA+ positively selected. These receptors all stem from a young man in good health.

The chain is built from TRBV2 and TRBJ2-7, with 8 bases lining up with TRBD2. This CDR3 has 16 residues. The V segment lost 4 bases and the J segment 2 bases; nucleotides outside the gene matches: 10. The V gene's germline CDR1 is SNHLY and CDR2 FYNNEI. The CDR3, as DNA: TGTGCCAGCAGTGCCGGGAGGGCTGCGCAAACCTACGAGCAGTACTTC. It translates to CASSAGRAAQTYEQYF.

In DNA, the CDR3 is TGCAGCGTTGAAGAAGTGACAGGGGCGGGCTATGGCTACACCTTC. This gives the protein CSVEEVTGAGYGYTF. V and J are TRBV29-1 and TRBJ1-2; TRBD1 matches at 8 bases. Germline CDR1 is SQVTM and CDR2 is ANQGSEA. J was trimmed by 4 bases and V by 0 bases; bases with no gene match: 7. This CDR3 region has 15 residues.

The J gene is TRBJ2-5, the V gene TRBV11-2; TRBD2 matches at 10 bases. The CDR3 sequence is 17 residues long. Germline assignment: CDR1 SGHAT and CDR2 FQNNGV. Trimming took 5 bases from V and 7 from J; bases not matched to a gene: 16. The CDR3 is CASSPTGRTSGSRTQYF. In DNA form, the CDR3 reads TGTGCCAGCAGCCCTACCGGCCGGACTAGCGGAAGCCGGACCCAGTACTTC.

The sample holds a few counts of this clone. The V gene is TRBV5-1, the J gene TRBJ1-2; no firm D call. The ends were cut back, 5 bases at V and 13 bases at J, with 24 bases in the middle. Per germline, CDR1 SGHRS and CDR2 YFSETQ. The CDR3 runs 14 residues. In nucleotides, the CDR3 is TGCGCCAGCAGTTTAGATGGCCTTTTAGCAGCCGGCACCTTC. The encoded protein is CASSLDGLLAAGTF. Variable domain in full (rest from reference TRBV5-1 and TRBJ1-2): KAGVTQTPRYLIKTRGQQVTLSCSPISGHRSVSWYQQTPGQGLQFLFEYFSETQRNKGNFPGRFSGRQFSNSRSEMNVSTLELGDSALYLCASSLDGLLAAGTFGSGTRLTVV.

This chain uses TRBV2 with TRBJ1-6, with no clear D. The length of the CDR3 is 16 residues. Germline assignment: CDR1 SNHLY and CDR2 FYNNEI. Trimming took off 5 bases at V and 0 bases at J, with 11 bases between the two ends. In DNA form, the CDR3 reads TGTGCCAGCAGTTCTGGACCGAGCTCCTATAATTCACCCCTCCACTTT. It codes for CASSSGPSSYNSPLHF. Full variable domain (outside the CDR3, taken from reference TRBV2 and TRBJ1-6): EPEVTQTPSHQVTQMGQEVILRCVPISNHLYFYWYRQILGQKVEFLVSFYNNEISEKSEIFDDQFSVERPDGSNFTLKIRSTKLEDSAMYFCASSSGPSSYNSPLHFGNGTRLTVT.

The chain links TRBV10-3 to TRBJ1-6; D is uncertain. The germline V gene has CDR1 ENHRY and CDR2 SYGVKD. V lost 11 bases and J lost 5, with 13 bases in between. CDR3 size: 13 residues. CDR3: CAVAGLDNSPLHF. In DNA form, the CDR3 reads TGTGCCGTAGCCGGGCTAGATAATTCACCCCTCCACTTT.

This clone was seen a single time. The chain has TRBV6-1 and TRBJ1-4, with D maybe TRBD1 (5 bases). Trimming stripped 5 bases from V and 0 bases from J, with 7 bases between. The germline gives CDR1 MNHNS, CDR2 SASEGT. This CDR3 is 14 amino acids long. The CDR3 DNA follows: TGTGCCAGCAGTCAGGGAGCAACTAATGAAAAACTGTTTTTT. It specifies CASSQGATNEKLFF.

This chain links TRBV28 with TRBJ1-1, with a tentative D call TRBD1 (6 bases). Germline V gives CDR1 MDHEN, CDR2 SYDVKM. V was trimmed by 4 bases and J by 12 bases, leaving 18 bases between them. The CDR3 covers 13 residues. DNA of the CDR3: TGTGCCAGCAGTTCACTGGACTACAGGGTAACTTTCTTT. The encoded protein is CASSSLDYRVTFF. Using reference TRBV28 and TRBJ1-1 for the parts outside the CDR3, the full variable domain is DVKVTQSSRYLVKRTGEKVFLECVQDMDHENMFWYRQDPGLGLRLIYFSYDVKMKEKGDIPEGYSVSREKKERFSLILESASTNQTSMYLCASSSLDYRVTFFGQGTRLTVV.

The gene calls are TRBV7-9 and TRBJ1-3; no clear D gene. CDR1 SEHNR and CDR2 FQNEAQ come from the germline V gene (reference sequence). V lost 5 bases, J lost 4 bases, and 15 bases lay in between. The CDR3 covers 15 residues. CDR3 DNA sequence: TGTGCCAGCAGCCTCCGGGAGACGCCAGGAAACACCATATATTTT. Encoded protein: CASSLRETPGNTIYF.

DNA for the CDR3: TGTGCCAGCAGTTTAACTAGCGGGGGGTTTTCCTCCAAAAACATTCAGTACTTC. This translates into CASSLTSGGFSSKNIQYF. This chain connects TRBV28 to TRBJ2-4; TRBD2 matches at 12 bases. CDR1 and CDR2 from the germline V gene are MDHEN and SYDVKM. The V segment lost 2 bases and the J segment 2 bases; nucleotides outside the gene matches: 7. The CDR3 spans 18 residues.

Here the CDR3 reads CASSLATGFEQYF. CDR3 nucleotide sequence: TGCGCCAGCAGCTTAGCGACAGGTTTCGAGCAGTACTTC. The V call is TRBV5-1, the J call TRBJ2-5, with D possibly matching TRBD1 (6 bases). The J call may not be correct, given that the DNA end is closer to TRBJ2-7. Germline CDR1 and CDR2: SGHRS and YFSETQ. The length of the CDR3 is 13 residues.

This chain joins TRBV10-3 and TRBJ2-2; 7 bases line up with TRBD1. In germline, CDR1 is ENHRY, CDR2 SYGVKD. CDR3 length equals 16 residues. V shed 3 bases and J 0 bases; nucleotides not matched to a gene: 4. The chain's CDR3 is CAISDSDRSNTGELFF. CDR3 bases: TGTGCCATCAGTGACTCGGACAGGTCGAACACCGGGGAGCTGTTTTTT.

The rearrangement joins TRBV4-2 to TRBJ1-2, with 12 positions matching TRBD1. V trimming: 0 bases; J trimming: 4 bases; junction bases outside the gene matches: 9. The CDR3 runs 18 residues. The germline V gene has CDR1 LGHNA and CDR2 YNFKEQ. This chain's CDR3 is CASSQEWDRGRRSYGYTF. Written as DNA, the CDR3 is TGTGCCAGCAGCCAAGAGTGGGACAGGGGGCGTCGGTCCTATGGCTACACCTTC.

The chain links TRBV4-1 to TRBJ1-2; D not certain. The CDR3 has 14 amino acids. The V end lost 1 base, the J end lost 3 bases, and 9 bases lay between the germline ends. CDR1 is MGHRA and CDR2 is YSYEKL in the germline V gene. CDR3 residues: CASSQASTDYGYTF. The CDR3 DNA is TGCGCCAGCAGCCAAGCTTCAACCGACTATGGCTACACCTTC.